The 3 T cell receptor beta chains in this list originate from one sample, sequenced in a study of blood T cell repertoires in COVID-19. TCRdb keeps only in-frame clones here, not all; method: immunoSEQ multiplex PCR. The table lists approximately 300,000 clones, 90% of them singletons. Sequenced sample: peripheral blood. The source is a woman aged 40 to 50 with COVID-19, enrolled during active disease.

V usage is TRBV19 and J usage is TRBJ2-2; TRBD1 aligns across 8 bases. Germline CDR1 is LNHDA and CDR2 is SQIVND (reference sequence). Germline trimming cut 5 bases from V and 0 bases from J; bases unmatched to any gene: 5. The CDR3 spans 16 residues. CDR3: CASSYGTGANTGELFF. The CDR3, as DNA: TGTGCCAGTAGTTACGGGACAGGCGCGAACACCGGGGAGCTGTTTTTT.

The gene calls are TRBV27 and TRBJ1-4; D possibly corresponds to TRBD1 (5 bases). Germline assignment: CDR1 MNHEY and CDR2 SMNVEV (reference sequence). With 2 bases removed from V and 0 bases from J, the gap between germline ends came to 19 bases. The CDR3 extends over 19 amino acids. Here the CDR3 reads CASSLRAARGLATNEKLFF. In nucleotides, the CDR3 is TGTGCCAGCAGTTTAAGGGCGGCAAGGGGCCTCGCAACTAATGAAAAACTGTTTTTT.

In its sample, this clone was seen a few times. The V call is TRBV5-1, the J call TRBJ1-1; the D gene is possibly TRBD1 (5 bases). The germline V gene has CDR1 SGHRS and CDR2 YFSETQ. With 2 bases removed from V and 5 bases from J, the gap between germline ends came to 13 bases. The CDR3 is 14 residues long. The CDR3 DNA follows: TGCGCCAGCAGCTTAGGAGGGGAGGGAACTGAAGCTTTCTTT. Its translation: CASSLGGEGTEAFF. The full variable domain, its missing parts supplied by reference TRBV5-1 and TRBJ1-1, is KAGVTQTPRYLIKTRGQQVTLSCSPISGHRSVSWYQQTPGQGLQFLFEYFSETQRNKGNFPGRFSGRQFSNSRSEMNVSTLELGDSALYLCASSLGGEGTEAFFGQGTRLTVV.